The text below deals with one T cell receptor beta chain. Its antigen is not identified. The sample comes from a study of post-analysis software for immune sequencing data. General observations from the study: The study found TRBV5-6, TRBV5-1 and TRBV20-1 among four to six TRBV segments more frequent in patients than controls.

The CDR3 loop spans 13 amino acids. Trimming removed 7 bases from V and 1 base from J; junction bases left unmatched: 4. Germline values: CDR1 SQVTM, CDR2 ANQGSEA. Unique molecular identifiers featured in each of the TCR beta cDNA libraries. TCRdb re-called the PCR reads through MiXCR, storing one row per CDR3 protein. This sample has hundreds of thousands of distinct CDR3 sequences, with roughly 50% found just once. This clonotype was obtained from a girl aged 10 to 17 with multiple sclerosis. The sample consisted of blood. This chain uses TRBV29-1 with TRBJ1-1, with TRBD1 identical over 9 bases. The CDR3 region has the DNA TGCAGCGGGATGGGACAGGGGAACACTGAAGCTTTCTTT. This gives the protein CSGMGQGNTEAFF.